Described below is a single T cell receptor (beta chain) sequence and its context. The source of the sample is a study of blood T cell repertoires in COVID-19. Study details: Acute-phase and convalescent COVID-19 samples originated in the United States, Italy and Spain. T cells, B-cell-depleted T cells, or PBMCs supplied cDNA or gDNA.

Germline V gene sequence: CDR1 LGHNA, CDR2 YSLEER. Trimming took off 0 bases at V and 1 base at J, with 16 bases between the two ends. This CDR3 has 19 residues. As originally analysed: Amplification of reference gene primers was used by the study to estimate nucleated cell counts. Sequenced by immunoSEQ multiplex PCR; TCRdb stores in-frame clones only, minus some. The V and J calls and clone size come from that table; D and trimming were worked out from the DNA. In the table there are 250,000 to 300,000 clones, roughly 84% of which are singletons. This chain uses TRBV4-3 with TRBJ1-6; D remains unclear. What was sequenced was peripheral blood. The TCR originated in a woman between 18 and 29 years old with acute or convalescent COVID-19. CDR3: CASSQDIRELLSYNSPLHF. The CDR3 coding sequence is TGCGCCAGCAGCCAAGATATTCGCGAGTTACTTTCCTATAATTCACCCCTCCACTTT.